This TCR beta chain was recorded in a study of brain T cells in children with intractable seizures. Study-wide findings and caveats: Only CDR3 sequence similarity suggested viral specificity, without known HCMV serostatus.

Clones were sequenced by immunoSEQ multiplex PCR, and TCRdb holds only the in-frame ones, with some missing. Of about 340,000 clones detected, 93% appear once; the ten largest clones hold 5.7%. This clone was counted only a few times. Its specificity is unknown. The time point is: blood from clinic visit 5 months post-surgery; TSC patient then seizure free. Looked up from germline, CDR1 is SGDLS and CDR2 is YYNGEE. CDR3 length: 14 residues. Trimming cost V 4 bases and J 5 bases; bases outside gene matches: 5. This sequence originates from a boy less than two years old with tuberous sclerosis and intractable seizures. The source was peripheral blood, collected less than 6 months after surgery. The V and J genes are TRBV9 and TRBJ2-2; 7 positions agree with TRBD1. CDR3 nucleotides: TGTGCCAGCAGCTCAGGGGGAGATACCGGGGAGCTGTTTTTT. This translates into CASSSGGDTGELFF.